This T cell receptor (beta chain) was documented in a study of beta chain features in type 1 diabetes. About the study: Patients looked much like healthy donors when it came to age, gender and cell yields. Study outcomes and limitations: Whether HLA type affects TCRB rearrangement stayed undetermined in the present work. In comparison with healthy donors, patients had naive, central memory and Treg TCRB repertoires that appeared more similar.

Every single donor gave one heparinised blood draw, and these averaged around 0.12 L. Germline CDR1 and CDR2: MGHRA and YSYEKL. This CDR3 region has 14 residues. V lost 0 bases, J lost 5 bases, and 11 bases lay in between. On this clone: The antigen is not known. Other DNA sequences in this specimen translate into the identical CDR3.

Investigators reverse transcribed all isolated RNA, so they sequenced expressed TCRB transcripts. Assay used: immunoSEQ multiplex PCR; TCRdb lists only in-frame clones, some missing. The sample consists of hundreds of thousands of clones, around a sixth of them appearing once. This TCR was sampled from a man between 18 and 35 years old in good health. This rearrangement joins TRBV4-1 to TRBJ2-7; the D gene is possibly TRBD1 (5 bases). The sample was naive CD4+ T cells from blood. The CDR3 protein is CASSQDRVGHEQYF. Written as DNA, the CDR3 is TGCGCCAGCAGCCAAGACAGGGTTGGGCACGAGCAGTACTTC.